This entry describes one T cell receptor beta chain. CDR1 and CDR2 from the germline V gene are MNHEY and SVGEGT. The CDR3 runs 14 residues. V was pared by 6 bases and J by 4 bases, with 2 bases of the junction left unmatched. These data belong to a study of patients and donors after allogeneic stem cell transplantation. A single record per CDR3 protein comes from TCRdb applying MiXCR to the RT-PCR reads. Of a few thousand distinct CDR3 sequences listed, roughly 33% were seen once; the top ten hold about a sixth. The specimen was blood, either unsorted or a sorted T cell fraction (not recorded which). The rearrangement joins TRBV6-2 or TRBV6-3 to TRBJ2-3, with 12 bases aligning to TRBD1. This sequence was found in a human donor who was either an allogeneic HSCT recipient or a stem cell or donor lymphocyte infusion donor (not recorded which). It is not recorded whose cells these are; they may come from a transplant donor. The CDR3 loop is CASRGTGGADTQYF. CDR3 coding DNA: TGTGCCAGCAGAGGGACAGGGGGCGCAGATACGCAGTATTTT.